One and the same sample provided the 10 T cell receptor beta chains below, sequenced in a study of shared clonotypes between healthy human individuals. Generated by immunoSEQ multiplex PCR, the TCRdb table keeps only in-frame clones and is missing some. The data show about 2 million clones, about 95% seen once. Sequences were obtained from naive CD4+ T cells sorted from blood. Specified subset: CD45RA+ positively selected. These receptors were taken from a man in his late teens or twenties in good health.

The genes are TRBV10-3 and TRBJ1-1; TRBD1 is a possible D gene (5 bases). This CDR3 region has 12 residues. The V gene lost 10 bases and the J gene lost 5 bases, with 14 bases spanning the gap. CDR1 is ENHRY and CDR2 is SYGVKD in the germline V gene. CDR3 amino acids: CATGQGGTEAFF. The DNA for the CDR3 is TGTGCCACCGGCCAGGGAGGGACTGAAGCTTTCTTT.

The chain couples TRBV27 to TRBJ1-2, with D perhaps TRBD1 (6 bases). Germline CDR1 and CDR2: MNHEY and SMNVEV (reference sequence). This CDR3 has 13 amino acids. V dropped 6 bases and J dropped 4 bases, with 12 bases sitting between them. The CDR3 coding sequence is TGTGCCAGCAGGTCCGGGGGGCCCTATGGCTACACCTTC. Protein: CASRSGGPYGYTF.

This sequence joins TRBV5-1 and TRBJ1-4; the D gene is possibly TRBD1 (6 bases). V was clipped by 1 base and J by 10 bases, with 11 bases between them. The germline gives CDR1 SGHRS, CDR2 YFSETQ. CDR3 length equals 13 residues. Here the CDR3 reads CASSLTGLGKLFF. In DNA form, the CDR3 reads TGCGCCAGCAGCTTGACAGGGCTAGGAAAACTGTTTTTT.

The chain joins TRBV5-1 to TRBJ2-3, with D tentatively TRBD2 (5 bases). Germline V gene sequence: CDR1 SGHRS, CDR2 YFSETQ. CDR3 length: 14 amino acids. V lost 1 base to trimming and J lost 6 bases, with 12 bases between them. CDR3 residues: CASSLNEGSDTQYF. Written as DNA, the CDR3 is TGCGCCAGCAGCTTGAATGAGGGTTCGGATACGCAGTATTTT. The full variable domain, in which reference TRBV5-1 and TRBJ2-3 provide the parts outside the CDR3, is KAGVTQTPRYLIKTRGQQVTLSCSPISGHRSVSWYQQTPGQGLQFLFEYFSETQRNKGNFPGRFSGRQFSNSRSEMNVSTLELGDSALYLCASSLNEGSDTQYFGPGTRLTVL.

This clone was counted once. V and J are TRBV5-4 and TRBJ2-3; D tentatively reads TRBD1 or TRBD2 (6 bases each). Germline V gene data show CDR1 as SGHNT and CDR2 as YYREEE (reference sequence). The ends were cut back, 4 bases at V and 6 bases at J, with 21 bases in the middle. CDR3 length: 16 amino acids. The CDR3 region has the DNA TGTGCCAGCAGCCCCTTAGCGGCAGGGGTGTTGGATACGCAGTATTTT. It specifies CASSPLAAGVLDTQYF.

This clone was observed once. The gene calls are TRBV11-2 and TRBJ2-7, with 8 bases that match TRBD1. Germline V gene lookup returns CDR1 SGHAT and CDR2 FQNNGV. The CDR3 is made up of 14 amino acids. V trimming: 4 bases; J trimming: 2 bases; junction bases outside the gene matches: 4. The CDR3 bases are TGTGCCAGCAGCTCCGGGACAGGCACCTACGAGCAGTACTTC. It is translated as CASSSGTGTYEQYF.

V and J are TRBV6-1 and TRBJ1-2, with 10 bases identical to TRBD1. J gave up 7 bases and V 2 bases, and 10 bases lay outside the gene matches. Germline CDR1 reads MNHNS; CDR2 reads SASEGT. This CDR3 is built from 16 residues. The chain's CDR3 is CASSESGQGLIGGYTF. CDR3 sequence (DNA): TGTGCCAGCAGTGAATCGGGACAGGGGTTGATAGGTGGCTACACCTTC.

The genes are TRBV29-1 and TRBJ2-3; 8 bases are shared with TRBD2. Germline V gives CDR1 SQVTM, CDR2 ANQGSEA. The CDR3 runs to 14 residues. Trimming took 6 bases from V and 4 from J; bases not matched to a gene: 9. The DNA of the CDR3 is TGCAGCGTGGGTGGTAGCGGGGCGTCAGATACGCAGTATTTT. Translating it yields CSVGGSGASDTQYF.

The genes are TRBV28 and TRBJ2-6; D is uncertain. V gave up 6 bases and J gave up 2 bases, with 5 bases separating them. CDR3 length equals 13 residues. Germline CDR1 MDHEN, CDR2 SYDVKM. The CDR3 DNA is TGTGCCAGCAGCCAACCTGGGGCCAACGTCCTGACTTTC. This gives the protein CASSQPGANVLTF.

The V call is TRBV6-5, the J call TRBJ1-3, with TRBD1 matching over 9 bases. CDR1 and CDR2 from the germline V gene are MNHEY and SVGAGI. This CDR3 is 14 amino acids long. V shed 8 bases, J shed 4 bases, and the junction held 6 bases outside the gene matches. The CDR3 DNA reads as TGTGCCAGCCGACAGGGGGTCAGCGGAAACACCATATATTTT. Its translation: CASRQGVSGNTIYF.